This T cell receptor (beta chain) was documented in a study of OX40 agonist ivuxolimab in advanced cancers. Profiled with immunoSEQ multiplex PCR; TCRdb holds only in-frame clones, not every one. The sample includes around 69,000 clones, 65% to 90% of them seen just once. Anyone with autoimmune disease history or systemic immunosuppression was excluded. The source of this sequence is an adult with an advanced solid tumor such as melanoma, head and neck, liver or kidney cancer. The sample was CD4+ or CD8+ T cells sorted from blood, taken in a trial of the OX40 agonist ivuxolimab.

CDR3 residues: CASSLYTGGPNTEAFF. CDR3 DNA: TGCGCCAGCAGCTTATATACAGGGGGCCCGAACACTGAAGCTTTCTTT. The J gene is TRBJ1-1, the V gene TRBV5-1, with 9 bases lining up with TRBD1. V lost 2 bases, J lost 1 base, and 6 bases stayed unmatched. This CDR3 region has 16 residues. Germline loops: CDR1 SGHRS, CDR2 YFSETQ.